The rows below give T cell receptor beta chains drawn from one sample of a study of identical twins. TCRdb processed the 5' RACE reads anew with MiXCR; each CDR3 protein has one entry. Of fewer than 500,000 distinct CDR3 sequences in the sample, roughly 24% were seen once. These data also formed part of another study, on T cells expressing NK-cell markers.

The source material was CD4+ T cells sorted from blood. Receptor source: a woman aged 18-35 years in good health. Both conserved end residues are part of each CDR3. Each record gives: D gene, V gene, clone size, J gene, CDR3 protein, CDR3 DNA. The D gene is left open where the match is weak. Clone size is stated in some rows and not others, as once, few, many or a class when expanded.

>TRBD1|TRBV5-1|few|TRBJ1-5
CASSLLGTDNQPQHF
TGCGCCAGCAGCTTGTTAGGGACAGACAATCAGCCCCAGCATTTT
>-|TRBV11-2|-|TRBJ1-1
CASSYLRGGRNTEAFF
TGTGCCAGCAGCTACCTCCGGGGGGGAAGAAACACTGAAGCTTTCTTT
>TRBD2|TRBV15|once|TRBJ2-7
CATSRDFRREPYEQYF
TGTGCCACCAGCAGAGATTTCAGGCGGGAGCCCTACGAGCAGTACTTC
>-|TRBV12-3/TRBV12-4|-|TRBJ1-2
CASSLNSRYGYTF
TGTGCCAGCAGTTTAAACTCACGCTATGGCTACACCTTC
>-|TRBV5-6|-|TRBJ2-5
CASSTPRETQYF
TGTGCCAGCAGCACTCCAAGGGAGACCCAGTACTTC
>TRBD1|TRBV12-3/TRBV12-4|-|TRBJ2-1
CASSLGDRDRGEQFF
TGTGCCAGCAGTTTGGGGGACAGGGATCGAGGTGAGCAGTTCTTC
>-|TRBV7-2|many|TRBJ2-7
CASSQTTYEQYF
TGTGCCAGCAGCCAAACTACCTACGAGCAGTACTTC
>-|TRBV7-2|few|TRBJ2-7
CASSLTGLVSEQYF
TGTGCCAGCAGCTTAACCGGGTTGGTCAGCGAGCAGTACTTC
>-|TRBV7-6|-|TRBJ2-3
CASSLAGVADTQYF
TGTGCCAGCAGCTTAGCGGGAGTGGCAGATACGCAGTATTTT
>TRBD2|TRBV6-5|few|TRBJ2-1
CASSYSRLAGGDPFF
TGTGCCAGCAGTTACTCCCGACTAGCGGGAGGAGACCCGTTCTTC
>TRBD1|TRBV5-1|few|TRBJ1-1
CASSSEPQGSYTEAFF
TGCGCCAGCAGCTCGGAACCACAGGGGTCGTACACTGAAGCTTTCTTT
>TRBD1|TRBV5-6|-|TRBJ1-1
CASRQGTNTEAFF
TGTGCCAGCAGACAGGGGACGAACACTGAAGCTTTCTTT
>-|TRBV5-1|-|TRBJ2-5
CATTGVQETQYF
TGCGCCACCACGGGGGTCCAAGAGACCCAGTACTTC
>-|TRBV27|few|TRBJ2-6
CASSLRPGANVLTF
TGTGCCAGCAGTTTAAGGCCTGGGGCCAACGTCCTGACTTTC
>TRBD2|TRBV6-2/TRBV6-3|few|TRBJ2-3
CASNPGTSGRPGTDTQYF
TGTGCCAGCAACCCCGGGACTAGCGGGAGGCCTGGCACAGATACGCAGTATTTT
>-|TRBV12-3/TRBV12-4|-|TRBJ2-7
CASSPTGTTPYEQYF
TGTGCCAGCAGCCCCACCGGGACCACACCCTACGAGCAGTACTTC
>TRBD2|TRBV20-1|-|TRBJ2-1
CSARDGGRINEQFF
TGCAGTGCTAGAGATGGCGGGAGGATCAATGAGCAGTTCTTC
>-|TRBV5-1|-|TRBJ2-5
CASSPWTIFETQYF
TGCGCCAGCAGCCCTTGGACTATTTTCGAGACCCAGTACTTC
>-|TRBV12-3/TRBV12-4|-|TRBJ2-3
CASRSGTGSDTQYF
TGTGCCAGCAGGTCCGGTACGGGGTCCGATACGCAGTATTTT
>-|TRBV18|many|TRBJ1-1
CASSPGVNTEAFF
TGTGCCAGCAGTCCTGGGGTGAACACTGAAGCTTTCTTT
>-|TRBV10-3|-|TRBJ2-5
CAIRSSGEETQYF
TGTGCCATCAGATCATCAGGGGAAGAGACCCAGTACTTC
>-|TRBV6-2/TRBV6-3|-|TRBJ1-1
CASSNRVNTEAFF
TGTGCCAGCAGTAACAGGGTGAACACTGAAGCTTTCTTT
>-|TRBV7-9|-|TRBJ2-5
CASSFAGQETQYF
TGTGCCAGCAGCTTCGCCGGCCAAGAGACCCAGTACTTC
>TRBD1|TRBV12-3/TRBV12-4|-|TRBJ2-7
CASSLTGGLHEQYF
TGTGCCAGCAGTTTAACAGGGGGATTGCACGAGCAGTACTTC
>-|TRBV18|few|TRBJ2-1
CASSPLGDYNEQFF
TGTGCCAGCTCACCACTCGGGGATTACAATGAGCAGTTCTTC
>TRBD1|TRBV18|few|TRBJ2-3
CASSPRQGPTDTQYF
TGTGCCAGCTCACCCCGACAGGGTCCAACAGATACGCAGTATTTT
>TRBD1|TRBV12-3/TRBV12-4|many|TRBJ2-1
CASSRDRGDEQFF
TGTGCCAGCAGTCGGGACAGGGGAGATGAGCAGTTCTTC
>-|TRBV20-1|few|TRBJ2-1
CSASQTVYNEQFF
TGCAGTGCTTCCCAGACAGTCTACAATGAGCAGTTCTTC
>-|TRBV5-1|-|TRBJ1-6
CASSLEGVGSPLHF
TGCGCCAGCAGCTTGGAAGGGGTCGGTTCACCCCTCCACTTT
>-|TRBV5-1|few|TRBJ2-1
CASSPRTGTSYNEQFF
TGCGCCAGCAGCCCACGAACGGGCACCTCCTACAATGAGCAGTTCTTC
>-|TRBV29-1|-|TRBJ2-1
CSFCGGSSEQFF
TGCAGCTTCTGCGGGGGCTCTTCGGAGCAGTTCTTC
>-|TRBV19|few|TRBJ2-6
CASSWGIVSGANVLTF
TGTGCCAGTAGTTGGGGGATCGTCTCCGGGGCCAACGTCCTGACTTTC
>-|TRBV21-1|once|TRBJ2-5
CASSKGPERETQYF
TGTGCCAGCAGCAAAGGGCCGGAGCGGGAGACCCAGTACTTC